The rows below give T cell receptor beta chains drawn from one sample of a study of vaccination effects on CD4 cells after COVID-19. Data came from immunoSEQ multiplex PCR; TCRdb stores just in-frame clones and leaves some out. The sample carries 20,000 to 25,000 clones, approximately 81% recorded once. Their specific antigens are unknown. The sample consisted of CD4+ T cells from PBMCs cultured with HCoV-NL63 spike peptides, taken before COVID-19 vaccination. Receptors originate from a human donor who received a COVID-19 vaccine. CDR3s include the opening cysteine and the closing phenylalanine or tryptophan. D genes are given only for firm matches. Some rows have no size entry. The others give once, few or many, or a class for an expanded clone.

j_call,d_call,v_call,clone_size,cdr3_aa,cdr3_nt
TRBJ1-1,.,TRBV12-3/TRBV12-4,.,CASRGPDAEAFF,TGTGCCAGCAGGGGCCCGGACGCTGAAGCTTTCTTT
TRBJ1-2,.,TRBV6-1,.,CASSEFSLIAGGNYGYTF,TGTGCCAGCAGTGAATTCTCATTGATCGCCGGGGGTAACTATGGCTACACCTTC
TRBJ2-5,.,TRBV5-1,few,CASSLYPGETQYF,TGCGCCAGCAGCTTGTACCCGGGAGAGACCCAGTACTTC
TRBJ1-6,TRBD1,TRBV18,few,CASSPENQGGFSPLHF,TGTGCCAGCTCACCAGAAAATCAGGGGGGGTTTTCACCCCTCCACTTT
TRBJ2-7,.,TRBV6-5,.,CASSRHDSYEQYF,TGTGCCAGCAGTCGACACGATTCCTACGAGCAGTACTTC
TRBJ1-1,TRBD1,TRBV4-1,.,CASRPGQGHTEAFF,TGCGCCAGCAGGCCGGGACAGGGTCATACTGAAGCTTTCTTT
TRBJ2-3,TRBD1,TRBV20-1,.,CSASKSLLRQGADTQYF,TGCAGTGCTAGTAAAAGCCTCCTCCGACAGGGTGCGGATACGCAGTATTTT
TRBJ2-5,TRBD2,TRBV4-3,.,CASSQLAEETQYF,TGCGCCAGCAGCCAACTAGCGGAAGAGACCCAGTACTTC
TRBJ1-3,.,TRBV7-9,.,CASSTGTHNTIYF,TGTGCCAGCAGCACCGGGACACACAACACCATATATTTT
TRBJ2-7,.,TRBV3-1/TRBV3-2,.,CASSQTGYEQYF,TGTGCCAGCAGCCAAACCGGGTACGAGCAGTACTTC
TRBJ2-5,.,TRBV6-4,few,CASSVLPGETQYF,TGTGCCAGCAGTGTCCTCCCTGGGGAGACCCAGTACTTC
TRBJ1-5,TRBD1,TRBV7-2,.,CASSQGGQKTAQHF,TGTGCCAGCAGCCAGGGGGGACAGAAGACGGCCCAGCATTTT
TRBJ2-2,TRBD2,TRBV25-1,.,CASSELWASGSTGELFF,TGTGCCAGCAGTGAATTATGGGCTAGCGGGAGCACCGGGGAGCTGTTTTTT
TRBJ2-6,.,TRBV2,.,CASSFRGSGANVLTF,TGTGCCAGCAGCTTCAGGGGTTCCGGGGCCAACGTCCTGACTTTC
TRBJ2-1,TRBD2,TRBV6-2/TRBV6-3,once,CASSPTSSEQFF,TGTGCCAGCAGTCCGACTAGCAGCGAGCAGTTCTTC
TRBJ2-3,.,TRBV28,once,CASNPPGGGTDTQYF,TGTGCCAGCAACCCACCGGGCGGGGGCACAGATACGCAGTATTTT
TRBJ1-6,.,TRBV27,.,CATRGVSYNSPLHF,TGTGCCACCAGAGGTGTCTCCTATAATTCACCCCTCCACTTT
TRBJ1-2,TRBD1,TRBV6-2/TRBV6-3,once,CASSYVKRTGEGYTF,TGTGCCAGCAGTTACGTGAAACGGACAGGGGAAGGCTACACCTTC
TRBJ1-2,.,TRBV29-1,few,CSVVRTAYGYTF,TGCAGCGTTGTAAGGACAGCCTATGGCTACACCTTC
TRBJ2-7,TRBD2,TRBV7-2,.,CASSASGGAYEQYF,TGTGCCAGCAGCGCAAGCGGGGGGGCCTACGAGCAGTACTTC
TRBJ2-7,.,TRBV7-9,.,CASSYDRGSYEQYF,TGTGCCAGCAGTTATGACAGAGGGTCCTACGAGCAGTACTTC
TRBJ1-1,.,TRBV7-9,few,CASSLGSTEAFF,TGTGCCAGCAGCTTAGGATCGACTGAAGCTTTCTTT
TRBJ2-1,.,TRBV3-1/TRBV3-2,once,CASSPSYNEQFF,TGTGCCAGCAGTCCCTCCTACAATGAGCAGTTCTTC
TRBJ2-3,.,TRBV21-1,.,CASRPGRERTDTQYF,TGTGCCAGCAGGCCTGGGCGGGAGCGCACAGATACGCAGTATTTT
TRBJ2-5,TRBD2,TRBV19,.,CASSISSGRRETQYF,TGTGCCAGTAGTATATCTAGCGGGAGGCGAGAGACCCAGTACTTC
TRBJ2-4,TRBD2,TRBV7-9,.,CASSSRGTSLNIQYF,TGTGCCAGCAGCTCTCGGGGGACTAGTTTGAACATTCAGTACTTC
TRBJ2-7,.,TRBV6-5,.,CASSYWGEQYF,TGTGCCAGCAGTTACTGGGGAGAGCAGTACTTC
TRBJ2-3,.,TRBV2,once,CASTTRPGTDTQYF,TGTGCCAGCACTACCCGGCCCGGGACAGATACGCAGTATTTT
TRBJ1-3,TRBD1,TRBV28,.,CASSFPTGAGNTIYF,TGTGCCAGCAGTTTCCCTACAGGGGCGGGAAACACCATATATTTT
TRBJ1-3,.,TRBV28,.,CASSAPKNTIYF,TGTGCCAGCAGTGCCCCGAAGAACACCATATATTTT
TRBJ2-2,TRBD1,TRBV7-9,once,CASSLDRGLNTGELFF,TGTGCCAGCAGCTTGGACAGGGGGCTGAACACCGGGGAGCTGTTTTTT
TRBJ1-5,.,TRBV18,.,CASSPGGQLNQPQHF,TGTGCCAGCTCACCGGGAGGACAGCTTAATCAGCCCCAGCATTTT
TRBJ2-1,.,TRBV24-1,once,CATSGRVPGNNEQFF,TGTGCCACCAGTGGCCGCGTGCCTGGCAACAATGAGCAGTTCTTC
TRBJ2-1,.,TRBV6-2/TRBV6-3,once,CASGQGREQFF,TGTGCCAGCGGCCAAGGGCGGGAGCAGTTCTTC
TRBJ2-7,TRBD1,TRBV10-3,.,CAISEGTGHYEQYF,TGTGCCATCAGTGAGGGGACAGGGCACTACGAGCAGTACTTC
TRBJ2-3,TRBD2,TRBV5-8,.,CASSFRLAGGLTDTQYF,TGTGCCAGCAGCTTCAGACTAGCGGGGGGTCTCACAGATACGCAGTATTTT
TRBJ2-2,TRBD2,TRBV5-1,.,CASSTRTSLLGLEVGELFF,TGCGCCAGCAGCACCCGGACTAGTCTTTTGGGACTGGAGGTCGGGGAGCTGTTTTTT
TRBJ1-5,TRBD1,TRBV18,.,CASSPATGNNQPQHF,TGTGCCAGCTCACCAGCGACAGGGAATAATCAGCCCCAGCATTTT
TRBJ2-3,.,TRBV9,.,CASSVVLSTADTQYF,TGTGCCAGCAGCGTAGTTCTAAGCACCGCAGATACGCAGTATTTT
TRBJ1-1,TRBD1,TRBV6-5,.,CASRKDRVGTEAFF,TGTGCCAGCAGGAAAGACAGGGTAGGCACTGAAGCTTTCTTT
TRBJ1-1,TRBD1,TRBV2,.,CASKAGTGQLGNTEAFF,TGTGCCAGCAAAGCCGGGACAGGTCAATTAGGGAACACTGAAGCTTTCTTT
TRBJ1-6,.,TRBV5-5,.,CASSLHPGYSPLHF,TGTGCCAGCAGCCTCCATCCAGGCTATTCACCCCTCCACTTT
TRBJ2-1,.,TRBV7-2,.,CASSRGRENEQFF,TGTGCCAGCAGTCGGGGAAGGGAAAATGAGCAGTTCTTC
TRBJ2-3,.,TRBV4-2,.,CASSQVGRTDTQYF,TGTGCCAGCAGCCAAGTCGGGCGCACAGATACGCAGTATTTT
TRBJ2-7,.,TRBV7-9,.,CASSLIAGEDEQYF,TGTGCCAGCAGCTTAATTGCCGGTGAAGACGAGCAGTACTTC
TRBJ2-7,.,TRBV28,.,CASSLVVSSYEQYF,TGTGCCAGCAGTTTAGTGGTTAGCAGCTACGAGCAGTACTTC
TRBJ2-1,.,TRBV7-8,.,CASSLFTIQQFF,TGTGCCAGCAGCTTATTTACGATTCAGCAGTTCTTC
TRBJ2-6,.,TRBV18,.,CASSPYSLSGANVLTF,TGTGCCAGCTCACCATACAGCCTCTCTGGGGCCAACGTCCTGACTTTC
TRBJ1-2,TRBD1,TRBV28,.,CASSPGTGRGSYGYTF,TGTGCCAGCAGCCCCGGGACAGGGCGGGGCTCCTATGGCTACACCTTC
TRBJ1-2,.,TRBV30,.,CAWSVRLQGGYTF,TGTGCCTGGAGTGTAAGGTTGCAGGGTGGCTACACCTTC
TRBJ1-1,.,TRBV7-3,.,CASSVGEVNTEAFF,TGTGCCAGCAGCGTTGGCGAAGTGAACACTGAAGCTTTCTTT
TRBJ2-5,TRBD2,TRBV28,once,CASKEIAGGEGTQYF,TGTGCCAGCAAGGAGATAGCGGGAGGGGAAGGGACCCAGTACTTC
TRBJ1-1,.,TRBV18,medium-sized,CASSPAGTEAFF,TGTGCCAGCTCACCAGCGGGGACCGAAGCTTTCTTT
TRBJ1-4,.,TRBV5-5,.,CASSFTGTTNEKLFF,TGTGCCAGCAGCTTCACCGGAACAACTAATGAAAAACTGTTTTTT